The rows below give T cell receptor beta chains drawn from one sample of a study of vaccination effects on CD4 cells after COVID-19. Only in-frame clones appear in the TCRdb table, and some are missing; sequencing was by immunoSEQ multiplex PCR. The sample includes approximately 40,000 clones, 82% of them seen just once. No antigen has been assigned to these receptors. Sequences were derived from CD4+ T cells from PBMCs cultured without peptide, sampled before COVID-19 vaccination. The receptors originated from a human donor who received a COVID-19 vaccine. The CDR3 runs from the conserved cysteine through the conserved F or W. A D gene is named only where the DNA matches it firmly. Rows give clone size only sometimes, using once, few, many, or a class for an expanded clone.

d_gene	abundance	v_gene	j_gene	CDR3nt	CDR3aa
TRBD2	-	TRBV7-6	TRBJ2-1	TGTGCCAGCAGCCTCTTGAGCGGGGGGGCCTACAATGAGCAGTTCTTC	CASSLLSGGAYNEQFF
TRBD1	few	TRBV11-2	TRBJ1-5	TGTGCCAGCAGCCTGGGACAGACGATACAGCCCCAGCATTTT	CASSLGQTIQPQHF
-	-	TRBV6-2/TRBV6-3	TRBJ1-2	TGTGCCAGCAGTTACCCGCCCGCGGCGGGCGATTTCTATGGCTACACCTTC	CASSYPPAAGDFYGYTF
-	-	TRBV21-1	TRBJ2-1	TGTGCCAGCAGCACAGAATCCGGGACAGGGCAAAGTATGGGGACTAGCGGGGGCTTCAATGAGCAGTTCTTC	CASSTESGTGQSMGTSGGFNEQFF
-	-	TRBV30	TRBJ1-3	TGTGCCTGGAGTATCGGACAGGGAAACACCATATATTTT	CAWSIGQGNTIYF
-	-	TRBV30	TRBJ1-4	TGTGCCTGGAGCCCCTGGGCTTCGGGTGAAAAACTGTTTTTT	CAWSPWASGEKLFF
-	-	TRBV24-1	TRBJ2-1	TGTGCCACCAGTGGTCTGACAGCGGACTCCTACAATGAGCAGTTCTTC	CATSGLTADSYNEQFF
-	-	TRBV25-1	TRBJ1-1	TGTGCCAGCAGTGGGGGGGAGCACACTGAAGCTTTCTTT	CASSGGEHTEAFF
TRBD1	-	TRBV25-1	TRBJ2-3	TGTGCCAGCAGTGAACCCGGGACAGGGGCCGATACGCAGTATTTT	CASSEPGTGADTQYF
-	-	TRBV10-2	TRBJ2-3	TGCGCCAGCATGGACTACCTCACAGATACGCAGTATTTT	CASMDYLTDTQYF
-	-	TRBV12-3/TRBV12-4	TRBJ2-1	TGTGCCAGCAGTTTTAAGGGGAATGAGCAGTTCTTC	CASSFKGNEQFF
TRBD1	-	TRBV19	TRBJ2-2	TGTGCCAGTAGGGACAGGGGAAACACCGGGGAGCTGTTTTTT	CASRDRGNTGELFF
-	-	TRBV7-2	TRBJ1-2	TGTGCCAGCAGCTTAATCCCCGCTAACTATGGCTACACCTTC	CASSLIPANYGYTF
-	-	TRBV20-1	TRBJ1-2	TGCAGTGCTAGTCAGCGGGGAGAGGGCTATGGCTACACCTTC	CSASQRGEGYGYTF
-	-	TRBV6-2/TRBV6-3	TRBJ1-2	TGTGCCAGCAGTTACACAGGGAGGAAGGAAGGCTACACCTTC	CASSYTGRKEGYTF
TRBD1	-	TRBV7-8	TRBJ1-2	TGTGCCAGCAGCTCACGGACAGGGCGAGGCTACACCTTC	CASSSRTGRGYTF
-	once	TRBV7-8	TRBJ1-1	TGTGCCAGCAGCTTAACACACAGATCACAGGGCTTGATGCTAACTGAAGCTTTCTTT	CASSLTHRSQGLMLTEAFF
-	-	TRBV12-3/TRBV12-4	TRBJ2-3	TGTGCCAGCAGTTCACGTGATACGCAGTATTTT	CASSSRDTQYF
-	-	TRBV7-2	TRBJ2-3	TGTGCCAGCAGCTTAGGTAGTCACACCCGGGATACGCAGTATTTT	CASSLGSHTRDTQYF
TRBD1	-	TRBV28	TRBJ2-1	TGTGCCAGCACCCCGGGACAGCTAAATGAGCAGTTCTTC	CASTPGQLNEQFF
TRBD2	-	TRBV20-1	TRBJ2-4	TGCAGTGCTAGTTGGACTAGCGGGGGACTAGCCAAAAACATTCAGTACTTC	CSASWTSGGLAKNIQYF
-	-	TRBV5-1	TRBJ2-5	TGCGCCAGCAGCGCACAGGGGCGGGGGCAAGAGACCCAGTACTTC	CASSAQGRGQETQYF
-	once	TRBV24-1	TRBJ2-3	TGTGCCACCAGTGATGCGGGCCAGCCTAGAGATACGCAGTATTTT	CATSDAGQPRDTQYF
-	-	TRBV18	TRBJ1-1	TGTGCCAGCTCACCGGATTTGGCACAACCAGAAGCTTTCTTT	CASSPDLAQPEAFF
-	-	TRBV7-3	TRBJ1-3	TGTGCCAGCAGCCCAGGGACGGCTGGAAACACCATATATTTT	CASSPGTAGNTIYF
-	-	TRBV19	TRBJ1-5	TGTGCCAGTAGTCTAAGTTGGGCAAGGGGACAGCCCCAGCATTTT	CASSLSWARGQPQHF
-	-	TRBV3-1/TRBV3-2	TRBJ2-1	TGTGCCAGCACTCATGCGGGGCCATACAATGAGCAGTTCTTC	CASTHAGPYNEQFF
-	-	TRBV2	TRBJ2-2	TGTGCCAGCTCCCGGACCCACACCGGGGAGCTGTTTTTT	CASSRTHTGELFF
TRBD1	-	TRBV4-2	TRBJ2-5	TGTGCCAGCAGCCTGGGACAGGGCGGTCAAGAGACCCAGTACTTC	CASSLGQGGQETQYF
-	-	TRBV24-1	TRBJ2-3	TGTGCCACCAGTGACGACAGGCGTACTACAGATACGCAGTATTTT	CATSDDRRTTDTQYF
TRBD2	-	TRBV5-1	TRBJ2-3	TGCGCCAGCAGACCCGGCCTAGCGGGGAGCACAGATACGCAGTATTTT	CASRPGLAGSTDTQYF
-	-	TRBV7-2	TRBJ2-5	TGTGCCAGCAGCTTATTCACCGGAGGGGTCCAAGAGACCCAGTACTTC	CASSLFTGGVQETQYF
-	-	TRBV5-1	TRBJ2-1	TGCGCCAGCAGCTTCGGAGTTGGTGAGCAGTTCTTC	CASSFGVGEQFF
-	once	TRBV2	TRBJ2-5	TGTGCCAGCAGTGGTAATCGGGACATCAAAGAGAGCTCGACCCAGTACTTC	CASSGNRDIKESSTQYF
TRBD2	-	TRBV24-1	TRBJ2-5	TGTGCCACCAGTGATTGGCGGGGGGGAACTCAAGAGACCCAGTACTTC	CATSDWRGGTQETQYF
-	-	TRBV10-1	TRBJ2-2	TGCGCCAGCAAGGCGGAGGTGAACACCGGGGAGCTGTTTTTT	CASKAEVNTGELFF
-	-	TRBV10-3	TRBJ1-1	TGTGCCACCAAAGACAATCTGAACACTGAAGCTTTCTTT	CATKDNLNTEAFF
-	-	TRBV21-1	TRBJ1-3	TGTGCCAGCTATGGAAGCTCGCGTGGAAACACCATATATTTT	CASYGSSRGNTIYF
TRBD2	-	TRBV5-1	TRBJ2-1	TGCGCCAGCAGCCATAGCGGGGGGGCCCCCAATGAGCAGTTCTTC	CASSHSGGAPNEQFF
-	-	TRBV9	TRBJ1-6	TGTGCCAGCAGCGTAGTGGCAGAAAATTCACCCCTCCACTTT	CASSVVAENSPLHF
-	once	TRBV18	TRBJ1-1	TGTGCCAGCTCACCACCCCCAGGGAACACTGAAGCTTTCTTT	CASSPPPGNTEAFF
TRBD1	-	TRBV7-8	TRBJ1-4	TGTGCCAGCAGCAAACAGGGGTACTATTCAGCAACTAATGAAAAACTGTTTTTT	CASSKQGYYSATNEKLFF
-	-	TRBV19	TRBJ2-3	TGTGCCAGTAGTTTATGGACTAGCACAGATACGCAGTATTTT	CASSLWTSTDTQYF
-	-	TRBV5-1	TRBJ1-1	TGCGCCAGCAGTGAAGCCCTTATTGGCACTGAAGCTTTCTTT	CASSEALIGTEAFF